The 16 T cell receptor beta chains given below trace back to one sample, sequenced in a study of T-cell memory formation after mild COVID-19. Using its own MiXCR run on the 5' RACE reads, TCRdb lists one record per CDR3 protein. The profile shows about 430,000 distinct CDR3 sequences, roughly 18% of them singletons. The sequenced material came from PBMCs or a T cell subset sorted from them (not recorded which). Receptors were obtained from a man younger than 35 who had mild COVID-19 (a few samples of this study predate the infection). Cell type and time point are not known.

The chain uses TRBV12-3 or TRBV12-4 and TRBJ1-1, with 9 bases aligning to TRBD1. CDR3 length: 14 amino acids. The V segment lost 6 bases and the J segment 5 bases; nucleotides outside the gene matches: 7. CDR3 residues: CASRATGGGTEAFF. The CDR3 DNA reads TGTGCCAGCAGGGCGACAGGGGGGGGGACTGAAGCTTTCTTT.

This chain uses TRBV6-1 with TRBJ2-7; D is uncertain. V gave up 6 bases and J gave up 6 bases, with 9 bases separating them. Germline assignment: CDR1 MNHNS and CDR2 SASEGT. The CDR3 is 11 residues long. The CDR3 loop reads CASSPRTEQYV. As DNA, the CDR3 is TGTGCCAGCAGCCCTCGGACCGAGCAGTACGTC.

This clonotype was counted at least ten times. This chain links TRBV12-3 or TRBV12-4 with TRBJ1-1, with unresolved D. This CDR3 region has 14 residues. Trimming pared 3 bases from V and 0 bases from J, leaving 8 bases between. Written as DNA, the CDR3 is TGTGCCAGCAGTTTTCTTAAAATGAACACTGAAGCTTTCTTT. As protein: CASSFLKMNTEAFF.

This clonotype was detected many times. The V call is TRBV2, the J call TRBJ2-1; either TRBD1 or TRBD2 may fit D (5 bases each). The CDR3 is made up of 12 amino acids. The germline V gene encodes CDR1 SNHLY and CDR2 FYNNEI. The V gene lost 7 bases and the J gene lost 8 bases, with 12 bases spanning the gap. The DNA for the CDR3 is TGTGCCAGCAAAGGGGACGGCGATGAGCAGTTCTTC. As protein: CASKGDGDEQFF.

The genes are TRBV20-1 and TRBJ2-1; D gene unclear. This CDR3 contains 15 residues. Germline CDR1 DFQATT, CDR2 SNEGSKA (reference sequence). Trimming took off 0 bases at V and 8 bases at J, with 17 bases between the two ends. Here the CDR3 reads CSARDPFRKVDEQFF. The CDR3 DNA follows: TGCAGTGCTAGAGACCCCTTCAGGAAGGTAGATGAGCAGTTCTTC.

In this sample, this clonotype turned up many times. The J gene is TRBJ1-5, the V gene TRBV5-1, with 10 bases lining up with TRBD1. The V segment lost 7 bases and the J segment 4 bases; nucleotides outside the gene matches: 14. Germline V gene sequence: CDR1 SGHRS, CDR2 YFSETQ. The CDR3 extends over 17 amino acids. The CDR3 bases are TGCGCCAGCTTCCCCGGGACAGGGGAGGTAAGGAATCAGCCCCAGCATTTT. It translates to CASFPGTGEVRNQPQHF.

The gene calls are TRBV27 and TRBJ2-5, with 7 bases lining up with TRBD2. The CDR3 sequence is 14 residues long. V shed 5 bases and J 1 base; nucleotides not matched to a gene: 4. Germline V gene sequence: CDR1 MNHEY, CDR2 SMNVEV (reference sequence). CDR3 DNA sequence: TGTGCCAGCAGTCCCAGCGGGACCCAAGAGACCCAGTACTTC. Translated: CASSPSGTQETQYF.

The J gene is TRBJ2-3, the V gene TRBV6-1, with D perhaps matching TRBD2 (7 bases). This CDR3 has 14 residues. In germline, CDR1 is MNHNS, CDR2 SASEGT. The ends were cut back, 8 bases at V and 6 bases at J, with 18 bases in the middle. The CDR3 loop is CASVGGTKLDTQYF. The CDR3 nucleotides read TGTGCCAGCGTGGGAGGGACAAAACTGGATACGCAGTATTTT.

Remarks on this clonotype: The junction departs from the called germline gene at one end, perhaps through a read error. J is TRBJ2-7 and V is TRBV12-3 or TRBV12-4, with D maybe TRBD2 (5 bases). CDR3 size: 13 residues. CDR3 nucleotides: TGTGACAGCAGGAGACCTGGGAGCTACGAGCAGTACTTC. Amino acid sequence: CDSRRPGSYEQYF.

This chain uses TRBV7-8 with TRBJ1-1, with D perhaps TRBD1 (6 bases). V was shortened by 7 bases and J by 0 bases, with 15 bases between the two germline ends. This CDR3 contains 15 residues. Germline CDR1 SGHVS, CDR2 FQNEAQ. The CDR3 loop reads CASISQGLMNTEAFF. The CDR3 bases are TGTGCCAGCATTTCTCAGGGGCTAATGAACACTGAAGCTTTCTTT.

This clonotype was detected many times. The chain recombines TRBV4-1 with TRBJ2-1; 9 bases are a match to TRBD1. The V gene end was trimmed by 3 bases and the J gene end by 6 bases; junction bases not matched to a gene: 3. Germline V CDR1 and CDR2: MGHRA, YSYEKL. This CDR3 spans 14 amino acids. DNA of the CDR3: TGCGCCAGCAGCCACTCGACAGGGGGCAATGAGCAGTTCTTC. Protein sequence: CASSHSTGGNEQFF.

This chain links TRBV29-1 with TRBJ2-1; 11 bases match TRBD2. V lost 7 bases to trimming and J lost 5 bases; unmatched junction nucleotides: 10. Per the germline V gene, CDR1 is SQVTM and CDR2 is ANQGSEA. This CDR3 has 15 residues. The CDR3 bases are TGCAGCGCCGCTCCAACTAGCGGGGGCGACAATGAGCAGTTCTTC. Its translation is CSAAPTSGGDNEQFF.

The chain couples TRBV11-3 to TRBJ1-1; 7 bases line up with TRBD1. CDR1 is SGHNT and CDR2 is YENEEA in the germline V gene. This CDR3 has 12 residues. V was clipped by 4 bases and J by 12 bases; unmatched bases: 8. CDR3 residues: CASSSGGGVTFF. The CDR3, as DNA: TGTGCCAGCAGCTCAGGGGGGGGAGTAACTTTCTTT.

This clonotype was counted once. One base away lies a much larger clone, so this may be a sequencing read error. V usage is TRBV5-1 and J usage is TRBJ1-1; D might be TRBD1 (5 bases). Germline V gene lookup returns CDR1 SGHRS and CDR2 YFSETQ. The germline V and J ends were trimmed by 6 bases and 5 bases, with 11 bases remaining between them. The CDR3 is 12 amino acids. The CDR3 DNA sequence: TGCGCCAGCATGGGGGGAGTGACTGAAGCTTTCTTT. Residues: CASMGGVTEAFF.

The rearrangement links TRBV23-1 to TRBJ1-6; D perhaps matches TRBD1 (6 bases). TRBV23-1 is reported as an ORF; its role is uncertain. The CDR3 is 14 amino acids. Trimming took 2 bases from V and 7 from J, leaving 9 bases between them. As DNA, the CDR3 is TGCGCCAGCAGTCAAGACAGGCCGAATTCACCCCTCCACTTT. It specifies CASSQDRPNSPLHF.

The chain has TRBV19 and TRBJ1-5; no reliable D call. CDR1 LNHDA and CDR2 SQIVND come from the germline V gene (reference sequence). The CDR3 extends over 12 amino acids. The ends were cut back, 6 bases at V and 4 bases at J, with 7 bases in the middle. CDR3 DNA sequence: TGTGCCAGTAGGATGGGGAATCAGCCCCAGCATTTT. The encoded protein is CASRMGNQPQHF.